These 10 T cell receptor beta chains came from one sample sequenced in a study of control samples from healthy donors and cancer patients. The repertoire was sequenced with immunoSEQ multiplex PCR; TCRdb's copy has only in-frame clones and lacks some. Of approximately 90,000 clones listed, about 83% were seen once; the top ten hold less than 2.5%. The sequenced sample consisted of blood. Receptors were obtained from a middle-aged woman in good health.

The chain has TRBV29-1 and TRBJ2-7; D is unresolved. The CDR3 covers 11 residues. Trimming left V 7 bases short and J 5 bases short, with 12 bases between. Germline V lookup: CDR1 SQVTM, CDR2 ANQGSEA. In DNA form, the CDR3 reads TGCAGCGCCTGGGATTATGACGAGCAGTACTTC. Its translation is CSAWDYDEQYF.

The rearrangement uses TRBV15 and TRBJ1-2; no reliable D call. Trimming stripped 3 bases from V and 0 bases from J, with 8 bases between. CDR1 and CDR2 from the germline V gene are LNHNV and YYDKDF (reference sequence). CDR3 length: 14 residues. The chain's CDR3 is CATSSGSSNYGYTF. The DNA for the CDR3 is TGTGCCACCAGCAGTGGCAGTTCTAACTATGGCTACACCTTC.

CDR3 sequence reads: CAISPGMNEKLFF. CDR3 coding DNA: TGTGCCATCAGTCCAGGAATGAATGAAAAACTGTTTTTT. The chain employs TRBV10-3 and TRBJ1-4, with D hard to call. The CDR3 has 13 amino acids. V was clipped by 5 bases and J by 5 bases, with 9 bases between them. Germline loops: CDR1 ENHRY, CDR2 SYGVKD.

This clone was seen more than once but under ten times. V and J are TRBV2 and TRBJ2-1, with 10 bases lining up with TRBD1. There are 13 residues in the CDR3. Germline trimming cut 7 bases from V and 5 bases from J; bases unmatched to any gene: 2. Germline CDR1 reads SNHLY; CDR2 reads FYNNEI. The CDR3 nucleotides are TGTGCCAGCACAGGACAGGGGGACAATGAGCAGTTCTTC. Translated: CASTGQGDNEQFF.

This chain uses TRBV21-1 with TRBJ1-5. TRBV21-1 is given as a pseudogene. CDR3 length: 16 residues. The CDR3 spells CASAGFGPRSNQPQHF. CDR3 DNA sequence: TGTGCCAGCGCGGGCTTTGGACCGAGAAGCAATCAGCCCCAGCATTTT.

The V gene is TRBV21-1, the J gene TRBJ2-6; the D call TRBD2 from the table was never checked on the DNA. TRBV21-1 corresponds to a pseudogene. This CDR3 region has 20 residues. CDR3 DNA sequence: TGTGCCAGCAGCCCGCCAGGACGGACTTCACGGCCCTCTGGGGCCAACGTCCTGACTTTC. Its protein product is CASSPPGRTSRPSGANVLTF.

This chain connects TRBV2 to TRBJ2-7; D is unclear. The length of the CDR3 is 12 residues. V was shortened by 4 bases and J by 1 base, with 5 bases between the two germline ends. The V gene's germline CDR1 is SNHLY and CDR2 FYNNEI. CDR3 residues: CASSVGSYEQYF. The CDR3, as DNA: TGTGCCAGCAGTGTGGGATCCTACGAGCAGTACTTC.

V gene TRBV18 combines with J gene TRBJ2-1; TRBD2 matches 8 bases. The germline CDR1 and CDR2 sequences are KGHSH and LQKENI. The length of the CDR3 is 16 residues. Trimming at V came to 0 bases and at J to 5 bases, leaving 6 bases not matched to a gene. In DNA form, the CDR3 reads TGTGCCAGCTCACCACCTATGCGGGGGGCGGACAATGAGCAGTTCTTC. Translation: CASSPPMRGADNEQFF.

This sequence joins TRBV9 and TRBJ1-1; 11 bases agree with TRBD1. Germline V gene lookup returns CDR1 SGDLS and CDR2 YYNGEE. J gave up 4 bases and V 4 bases, and 6 bases lay outside the gene matches. The CDR3 sequence is 15 residues long. The CDR3 loop is CASSTGQGAGTEAFF. CDR3 bases: TGTGCCAGCAGCACCGGACAGGGGGCGGGCACTGAAGCTTTCTTT.

The chain has TRBV5-6 and TRBJ1-3, with 10 bases matching TRBD1. The ends lost 2 bases at V and 1 base at J; junction bases unmatched: 3. Germline-derived CDR1 and CDR2 are SGHDT and YYEEEE. The CDR3 sequence is 16 residues long. CDR3 amino acids: CASSFRDRGSGNTIYF. Written as DNA, the CDR3 is TGTGCCAGCAGCTTTCGGGACAGGGGATCTGGAAACACCATATATTTT. Together with reference TRBV5-6 and TRBJ1-3, the CDR3 gives the full variable domain: DAGVTQSPTHLIKTRGQQVTLRCSPKSGHDTVSWYQQALGQGPQFIFQYYEEEERQRGNFPDRFSGHQFPNYSSELNVNALLLGDSALYLCASSFRDRGSGNTIYFGEGSWLTVV.